The following is a T cell receptor (beta chain) sequence with its context. This clone was found once. The target of this receptor is not known. There are no base qualities to consult, and no much larger clone falls within one base. TCRbeta CDR3 regions were amplified from genomic DNA using the immunoSEQ Assay, a bias-controlled multiplex PCR. The study's own analysis went as follows. Within the assay, amplification of reference gene primers was used to estimate how many nucleated cells each sample contained. To quantify the absolute abundance of each unique TCRbeta CDR3 rearrangement, sequence reads were collapsed and filtered. Productive Simpson clonality was computed per sample as the square root of Simpson's diversity index over productive rearrangements. In TCRdb, the immuneACCESS table is reduced to in-frame sequences with V and J assigned. These tables do not hold every clone; where another copy was compared, an unresolved V gene accounts for under half, and the others remain unexplained. D and trimming come from the DNA, and the V and J calls and clone size come from that table. In all, the sample holds some 250,000 clones, and 70% to 90% of those were seen once. The ten largest clones represent over 6% of the sample.

This specimen belongs to a study of blood T cell repertoires in COVID-19 (dated by TCRdb to 2020 to 2022). Background on the whole study: Collaborator samples came from the United States, Italy and Spain and covered acute and convalescent phases of COVID-19. The prospective study material was composed of cDNA or gDNA derived from T cells, B-cell-depleted T cells, or PBMCs. Deeply sampled blood TCRbeta repertoires from subjects exposed to, actively infected with, or recovered from COVID-19 were included in the dataset. A freely available public database, intended as a resource for researchers studying the immune response to SARS-CoV-2, is where the repertoires were released. Samples were obtained from the ongoing ImmuneRACE study (first 160 participants) and from 1,254 subjects provided by 6 global collaborators. The sample metadata nearly always contained a de-identified subject ID, COVID-19 status, age in years and sex. Where available, HLA class I and class II types were obtained from metadata supplied by the sample provider rather than from assay-based typing.

From V the trimming removes 10 bases and from J it removes 4 bases, while the gene matches leave 7 bases of the junction unaccounted for. From the germline V gene (reference sequence), CDR1 is MNHNY and CDR2 is SVGAGI. Counted from cysteine to phenylalanine, this CDR3 has 13 amino acids. Here the CDR3 DNA is all that survives: 39 bases in frame from base 1. Collaborating institutions collected whole blood in K2EDTA tubes following their own protocols. For TCRbeta analysis, collaborators shipped samples as frozen whole blood, isolated PBMCs, or DNA extracted from either of those sample types. Broader findings and caveats from the paper: The amount of clinical and demographic metadata varied by source and participant and was provided uncurated.

This chain joins TRBV6-6 to TRBJ1-1; 9 central nucleotides agree with TRBD1. Sequenced sample: peripheral blood. The receptor was isolated from a woman aged 70-85 years with active or convalescent COVID-19. The DNA sequence follows: TGTGCCATTGGTACAGGGGGCTTCACTGAAGCTTTCTTT. It specifies CAIGTGGFTEAFF.